A single TCR beta chain is shown here with its context. The same CDR3 also results from other DNA sequences found in this sample. The protocol was immunoSEQ multiplex PCR, while the TCRdb copy is restricted to in-frame clones and leaves out a portion. This sample carries over 100,000 clones, 92% of them seen once, and the ten largest clones take over 2%. This record comes from a study of control samples from healthy donors and cancer patients. The sample comprised blood. This TCR derives from a woman aged 45-59 years in good health.

The CDR3 nucleotides are TGTGCCAGCAGTGCAGGGGGAACCTATCAGCCCCAGCATTTT. Its translation is CASSAGGTYQPQHF. The V and J genes are TRBV2 and TRBJ1-5, with 7 bases lining up with TRBD1. This CDR3 spans 14 amino acids. The V gene's germline CDR1 is SNHLY and CDR2 FYNNEI. The V segment lost 4 bases and the J segment 5 bases; nucleotides outside the gene matches: 5.